This T cell receptor beta chain was sequenced in a study of blood T cell repertoires in COVID-19. The V gene end was trimmed by 4 bases and the J gene end by 6 bases; junction bases not matched to a gene: 14. CDR3 size: 16 residues. Looked up from germline, CDR1 is MDHEN and CDR2 is SYDVKM. Under the authors' procedure: Using reference gene primer amplification, nucleated cell counts were estimated. The protocol was immunoSEQ multiplex PCR, while the TCRdb copy is restricted to in-frame clones and leaves out a portion. The V and J calls and the clone size are those of that table, but D and trimming were determined from the DNA. The sample has over 200,000 clones, around nine tenths seen once.

V usage is TRBV28 and J usage is TRBJ1-1; 7 nucleotides line up with TRBD1. Sequencing used peripheral blood. The source of this sequence is a man between 60 and 75 years old who had recovered from COVID-19. CDR3 sequence: CASSSRGQLWVAEAFF. Written as DNA, the CDR3 is TGTGCCAGCAGTTCGAGGGGACAGCTATGGGTTGCTGAAGCTTTCTTT.